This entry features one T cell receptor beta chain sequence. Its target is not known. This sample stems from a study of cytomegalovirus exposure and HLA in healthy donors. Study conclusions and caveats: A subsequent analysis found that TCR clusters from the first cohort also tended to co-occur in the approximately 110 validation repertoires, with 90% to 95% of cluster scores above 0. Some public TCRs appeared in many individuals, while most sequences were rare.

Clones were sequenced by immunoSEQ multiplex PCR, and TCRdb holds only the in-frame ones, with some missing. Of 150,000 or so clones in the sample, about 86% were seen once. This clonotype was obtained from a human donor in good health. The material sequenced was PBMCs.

The CDR3 loop reads CSVAPRANNEQFF. CDR3 bases: TGCAGCGTTGCTCCGAGGGCGAACAATGAGCAGTTCTTC. This chain uses TRBV29-1 with TRBJ2-1; TRBD2 might be the D (5 bases). Germline V gene data show CDR1 as SQVTM and CDR2 as ANQGSEA. The CDR3 covers 13 residues. V was trimmed by 4 bases and J by 5 bases, leaving 12 bases between them.